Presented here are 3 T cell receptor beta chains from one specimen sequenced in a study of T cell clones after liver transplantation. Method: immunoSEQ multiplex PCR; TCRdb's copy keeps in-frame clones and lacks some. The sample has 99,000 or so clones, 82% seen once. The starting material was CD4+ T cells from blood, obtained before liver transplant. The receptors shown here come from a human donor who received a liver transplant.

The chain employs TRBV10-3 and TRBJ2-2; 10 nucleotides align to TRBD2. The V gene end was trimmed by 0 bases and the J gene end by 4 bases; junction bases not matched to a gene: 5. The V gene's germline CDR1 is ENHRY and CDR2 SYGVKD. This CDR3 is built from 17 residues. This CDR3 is CAISESMSGRGTGELFF. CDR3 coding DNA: TGTGCCATCAGTGAGTCGATGAGCGGGAGGGGCACCGGGGAGCTGTTTTTT.

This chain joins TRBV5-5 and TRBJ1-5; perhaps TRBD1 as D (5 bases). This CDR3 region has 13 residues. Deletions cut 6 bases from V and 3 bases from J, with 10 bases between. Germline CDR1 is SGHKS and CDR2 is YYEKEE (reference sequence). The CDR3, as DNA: TGTGCCAGCACCGGGGCCCCCAATCAGCCCCAGCATTTT. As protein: CASTGAPNQPQHF.

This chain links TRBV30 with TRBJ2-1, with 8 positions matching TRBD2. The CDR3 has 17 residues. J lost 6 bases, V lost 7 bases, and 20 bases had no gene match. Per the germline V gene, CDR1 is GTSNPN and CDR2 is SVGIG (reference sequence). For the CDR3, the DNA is TGTGCCTCCCTTAGACCGATACGAGCGGGAGTTGGCAATGAGCAGTTCTTC. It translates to CASLRPIRAGVGNEQFF. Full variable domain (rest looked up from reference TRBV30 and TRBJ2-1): SQTIHQWPATLVQPVGSPLSLECTVEGTSNPNLYWYRQAAGRGLQLLFYSVGIGQISSEVPQNLSASRPQDRQFILSSKKLLLSDSGFYLCASLRPIRAGVGNEQFFGPGTRLTVL.